This T cell receptor beta chain is drawn from a study of blood T cell repertoires in COVID-19. Study details: Sources were T cells, B-cell-depleted T cells, or PBMCs; the material itself was cDNA or gDNA.

The CDR3 loop spans 16 amino acids. The V and J ends lost 4 bases and 2 bases, in that order; junction bases with no gene match: 8. CDR1 and CDR2 from the germline V gene are SGHDT and YYEEEE. The method was immunoSEQ multiplex PCR; TCRdb's version includes in-frame clones alone and lacks a portion of them. This table holds about 180,000 clones, 60% to 80% found once. In terms of age and location, participants ranged from roughly 18 to 90 years and lived in about two dozen US areas. Exposed enrollees had met someone with a PCR-confirmed or clinician-diagnosed COVID-19 case at some point within the 2 weeks before study entry.

This chain links TRBV5-6 with TRBJ2-3, with 9 bases aligning to TRBD2. The source material was PBMCs or T cells enriched from blood (not recorded which). This clonotype originated in a man aged 60 to 69 who had been exposed to COVID-19. The CDR3 loop reads CASSASTSGPTDTQYF. In DNA, the CDR3 is TGTGCCAGCAGCGCCTCGACTAGCGGACCCACAGATACGCAGTATTTT. Full variable domain (rest looked up from reference TRBV5-6 and TRBJ2-3): DAGVTQSPTHLIKTRGQQVTLRCSPKSGHDTVSWYQQALGQGPQFIFQYYEEEERQRGNFPDRFSGHQFPNYSSELNVNALLLGDSALYLCASSASTSGPTDTQYFGPGTRLTVL.